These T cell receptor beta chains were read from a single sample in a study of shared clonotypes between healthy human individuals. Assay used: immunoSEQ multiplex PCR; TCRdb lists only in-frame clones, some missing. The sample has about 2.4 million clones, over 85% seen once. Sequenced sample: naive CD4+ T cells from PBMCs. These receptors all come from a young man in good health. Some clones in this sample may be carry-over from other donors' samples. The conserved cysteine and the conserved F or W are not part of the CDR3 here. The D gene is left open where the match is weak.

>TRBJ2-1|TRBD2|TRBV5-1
ASSLPSGNAGNEQF
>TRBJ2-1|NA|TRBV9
ASSSEGTRVNEQF
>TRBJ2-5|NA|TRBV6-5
ASNQGGAQY
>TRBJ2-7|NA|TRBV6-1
ASTQLWTATYEQY
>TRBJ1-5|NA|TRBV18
ASSLSRNPGVNQPQH
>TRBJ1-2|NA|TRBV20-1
SRANYGYT
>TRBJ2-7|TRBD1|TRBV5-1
ASSAPPGQGRDEQY
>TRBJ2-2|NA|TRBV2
ASRDGLITGELF
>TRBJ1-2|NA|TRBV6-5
ASSSRDGNYGYT
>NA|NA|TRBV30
AWTRGSFNEQY
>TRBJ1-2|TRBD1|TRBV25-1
ASSDTGTGFYGYT
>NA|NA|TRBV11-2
ASSPWTVYEQY
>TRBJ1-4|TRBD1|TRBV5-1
ASRPQGTNEKLF
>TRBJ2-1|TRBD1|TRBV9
ASSAPTGQGSSYNEQF
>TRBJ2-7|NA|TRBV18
ASSPQQVPSEQY